These 11 T cell receptor beta chains were all obtained from the same sample, sequenced in a study of blood T cells in healthy people across ages (dated by TCRdb to between 2015 and 2016). The method was 5' RACE. The data were produced on an Illumina HiSeq 2500. A second PCR of 7 to 11 cycles was performed with a sample-barcoded 5' primer and a J-beta primer mix. The public reads were quality trimmed at Q25 with fastp and then assembled into clones with MiXCR by TCRdb, keeping productive beta chains. For every CDR3 protein sequence, its rows merge into one entry that carries the most common genes and DNA. Here the sample has 550,000 to 700,000 distinct CDR3 sequences; roughly a quarter occur a single time. The top ten clones comprise less than 20% of the sample. The sequenced sample consisted of blood. These receptors were obtained from a woman in her 70s in good health.

The V gene is TRBV24-1, the J gene TRBJ2-3, with 8 bases identical to TRBD1. Germline CDR1 and CDR2: KGHDR and SFDVKD. V trimming: 7 bases; J trimming: 2 bases; junction bases outside the gene matches: 7. This CDR3 region has 15 residues. CDR3 in DNA: TGTGCCACCAGCGCAGGGGGCCGAGTCACAGATACGCAGTATTTT. Protein sequence: CATSAGGRVTDTQYF.

This clonotype was detected once. Compared with germline, one end of the junction differs, possibly owing to a read error. The V call is TRBV25-1, the J call TRBJ2-5; D possibly uses TRBD1 or TRBD2 (5 bases each). From germline, CDR1 is MGHDK and CDR2 SYGVNS. The CDR3 extends over 15 amino acids. The DNA of the CDR3 is TGTGCTAGCAGTTTCCCTGAGGGGTCTCTTGAGACCCAGTACTTC. This encodes CASSFPEGSLETQYF.

Ten or more counts support this clonotype. The chain combines TRBV18 with TRBJ2-6; D uncertain. V lost 3 bases and J lost 0, with 3 bases in between. The CDR3 sequence is 14 residues long. In germline, CDR1 is KGHSH, CDR2 LQKENI. CDR3 residues: CASSPNSGANVLTF. The CDR3 bases are TGTGCCAGCTCACCTAACTCTGGGGCCAACGTCCTGACTTTC.

This clonotype appeared a few times. This sequence joins TRBV20-1 and TRBJ2-3, with a tentative D call TRBD2 (7 bases). V was shortened by 7 bases and J by 3 bases, with 14 bases between the two germline ends. Germline V CDR1 and CDR2: DFQATT, SNEGSKA (reference sequence). CDR3 length: 13 amino acids. CDR3 sequence reads: CSVGGGWTDTQYF. The CDR3 DNA sequence: TGCAGTGTGGGGGGGGGCTGGACAGATACGCAGTATTTT.

This clonotype has only a few counts. V usage is TRBV5-1 and J usage is TRBJ2-5; 7 nucleotides agree with TRBD1. The ends lost 4 bases at V and 2 bases at J; junction bases unmatched: 5. CDR3 length equals 14 residues. Per germline, CDR1 SGHRS and CDR2 YFSETQ. As DNA, the CDR3 is TGCGCCAGCAGCATGATGGGACAGCAAGAGACCCAGTACTTC. It codes for CASSMMGQQETQYF. Full variable domain (rest looked up from reference TRBV5-1 and TRBJ2-5): KAGVTQTPRYLIKTRGQQVTLSCSPISGHRSVSWYQQTPGQGLQFLFEYFSETQRNKGNFPGRFSGRQFSNSRSEMNVSTLELGDSALYLCASSMMGQQETQYFGPGTRLLVL.

The chain recombines TRBV11-2 with TRBJ1-5, with no clear D. CDR1 is SGHAT and CDR2 is FQNNGV in the germline V gene. This CDR3 has 15 amino acids. Trimming took 1 base from V and 2 from J, leaving 9 bases between them. The CDR3 DNA is TGTGCCAGCAGCTTAGTACCTGGGGGCAATCAGCCCCAGCATTTT. This gives the protein CASSLVPGGNQPQHF. The full variable domain, rest sourced from reference TRBV11-2 and TRBJ1-5, is EAGVAQSPRYKIIEKRQSVAFWCNPISGHATLYWYQQILGQGPKLLIQFQNNGVVDDSQLPKDRFSAERLKGVDSTLKIQPAKLEDSAVYLCASSLVPGGNQPQHFGDGTRLSIL.

The chain carries TRBV4-3 and TRBJ2-5, with 9 nucleotides matching TRBD1. This CDR3 is built from 17 residues. V lost 8 bases and J lost 3; bases outside the gene matches: 16. The germline V gene encodes CDR1 LGHNA and CDR2 YSLEER. CDR3 bases: TGCGCCAGCCATCCGCGTTGGGGGACAGGGAGCGAAGAGACCCAGTACTTC. Encoded protein: CASHPRWGTGSEETQYF.

The rearrangement links TRBV20-1 to TRBJ2-5, with D maybe TRBD1 (6 bases). V was clipped by 3 bases and J by 4 bases, with 12 bases between them. This CDR3 has 13 residues. Per the germline V gene, CDR1 is DFQATT and CDR2 is SNEGSKA (reference sequence). Here the CDR3 DNA reads TGCAGTGCTAGGCGACAGGATCGAGAGACCCAGTACTTC. Translation: CSARRQDRETQYF.

This clonotype appeared a few times. This chain uses TRBV7-9 with TRBJ2-1, with D unclear. Germline CDR1 reads SEHNR; CDR2 reads FQNEAQ (reference sequence). Deletions cut 0 bases from V and 9 bases from J, with 12 bases between. CDR3 length: 14 residues. In nucleotides, the CDR3 is TGTGCCAGCAGCTTAGCTAGCACCTACGGTGAGCAGTTCTTC. Amino acids: CASSLASTYGEQFF.

There are a few counts of this clonotype. V usage is TRBV7-3 and J usage is TRBJ1-1, with TRBD1 matching over 8 bases. The length of the CDR3 is 14 residues. The V segment lost 5 bases and the J segment 3 bases; nucleotides outside the gene matches: 5. From germline, CDR1 is SGHTA and CDR2 FQGTGA. The CDR3 bases are TGTGCCAGCAGCGTTACAGGGGGTGACACTGAAGCTTTCTTT. This encodes CASSVTGGDTEAFF.

The chain uses TRBV4-2 and TRBJ1-1; 7 bases agree with TRBD1. CDR1 is LGHNA, CDR2 YNFKEQ, per germline. The CDR3 covers 16 residues. V gave up 2 bases and J gave up 4 bases; unmatched junction bases: 10. CDR3 residues: CASSQISQGWGTEAFF. The CDR3 region has the DNA TGTGCCAGCAGCCAAATATCACAGGGGTGGGGCACTGAAGCTTTCTTT.